The present T cell receptor beta chain was sequenced within a study of blood T cell repertoires in COVID-19. CDR3 length: 18 residues. J gave up 4 bases and V 1 base, and 14 bases lay outside the gene matches. Germline V gene sequence: CDR1 LGHDT, CDR2 YNNKEL (reference sequence). Produced via immunoSEQ multiplex PCR; TCRdb's table is partial and in-frame only. The data contain about 480,000 clones, around nine tenths of them singletons. Participants' reported clinical history set cohort assignment. This TCR was recovered from a woman aged 40 to 50 who had recovered from COVID-19. The J gene is TRBJ2-3, the V gene TRBV3-1 (or the pseudogene TRBV3-2); TRBD2 matches at 7 bases. The sample comprised PBMCs or T cells enriched from blood (not recorded which). The DNA for the CDR3 is TGTGCCAGCAGCCAAGCCCCCCACTGGGCGGGAGAACCAGATACGCAGTATTTT. As protein: CASSQAPHWAGEPDTQYF.